This TCR beta chain was obtained from a study of T cell repertoires in cytomegalovirus infection. About the research overall: Both CMV infection and a matching HLA type were indicated by public TCR beta signatures. Study-wide results and limits: HLA-C-restricted CMV clonotypes gave the most frequent clonotype in two of eight donors.

Regarding this clonotype: No antigen is known for it.

Using its own MiXCR run on the reads, TCRdb lists one record per CDR3 protein. The sample holds approximately 160,000 distinct CDR3 sequences, 17% seen once. V lost 1 base and J lost 9, with 7 bases in between. The CDR3 runs to 12 residues. Germline loops: CDR1 SGHVS, CDR2 FQNEAQ. The chain couples TRBV7-8 to TRBJ2-1; D gene unclear. The sample taken for sequencing was CD8+ T cells from PBMCs. The TCR originated in a human donor in good health (CMV status not recorded). Some clones in this sample may be carry-over from other donors' samples. CDR3 sequence reads: CASSLVGFEQFF. For the CDR3, the DNA is TGTGCCAGCAGCTTAGTCGGTTTTGAGCAGTTCTTC.